The 16 T cell receptor beta chains given below trace back to one sample, sequenced in a study of T-cell reconstitution after alpha-beta-depleted transplantation in children. As it was prepared, the TCRbeta library received unique molecular identifiers. TCRdb processed the PCR reads anew with MiXCR; each CDR3 protein has one entry. The sample comprises tens of thousands of distinct CDR3 sequences, around 7.9% of which are singletons, and 2.5% rests with the top ten. The source was PBMCs from the stem cell graft donor, collected from the stem cell graft. These receptors were collected from a human donor who donated a stem cell graft to a child with acute lymphoblastic leukemia.

J is TRBJ2-2 and V is TRBV12-3 or TRBV12-4; D not resolved. V gave up 6 bases and J gave up 4 bases, with 18 bases separating them. The CDR3 runs 16 residues. Here the CDR3 DNA reads TGTGCCAGCAGCCCTCTGGGCCCCCCAGCCACCGGGGAGCTGTTTTTT. This encodes CASSPLGPPATGELFF.

The table lists this clonotype with many counts. The V and J genes are TRBV7-2 and TRBJ2-7, with TRBD1 identical over 8 bases. V dropped 7 bases and J dropped 3; count of bases not matched to a gene: 5. Germline CDR1 reads SGHTA; CDR2 reads FQGNSA. CDR3 length: 13 amino acids. CDR3 bases: TGTGCCAGCAACCGCGGACAGGGCTACGAGCAGTACTTC. Protein sequence: CASNRGQGYEQYF.

This clonotype showed up just a few times. The V gene is TRBV18, the J gene TRBJ2-1, with D possibly called TRBD1 or TRBD2 (6 bases each). The CDR3 totals 13 residues. V lost 3 bases and J lost 7, with 10 bases in between. Per germline, CDR1 KGHSH and CDR2 LQKENI. DNA for the CDR3: TGTGCCAGCTCACCGAGAGGGGGGAATGAGCAGTTCTTC. It is translated as CASSPRGGNEQFF.

This clonotype was seen repeatedly, ten times or more. The rearrangement links TRBV29-1 to TRBJ1-2; 8 bases are a match to TRBD1. This CDR3 contains 15 residues. Germline loops: CDR1 SQVTM, CDR2 ANQGSEA. The trim removed 5 bases at V and 8 bases at J, leaving 16 bases unmatched. CDR3 bases: TGCAGCGTTAACTCAGGGGGCGCGGGTATTGGGGGCTACACCTTC. This gives the protein CSVNSGGAGIGGYTF. Variable domain in full (rest from reference TRBV29-1 and TRBJ1-2): SAVISQKPSRDICQRGTSLTIQCQVDSQVTMMFWYRQQPGQSLTLIATANQGSEATYESGFVIDKFPISRPNLTFSTLTVSNMSPEDSSIYLCSVNSGGAGIGGYTFGSGTRLTVV.

Many counts were recorded for this clonotype. The CDR3 coding sequence is TGCAGTGCTAGAGATTTAAGGGTGCATGGCTACACCTTC. Protein sequence: CSARDLRVHGYTF. V and J are TRBV20-1 and TRBJ1-2; the D is unclear. V shed 0 bases and J shed 6 bases, with 11 bases lying between them. CDR1 DFQATT and CDR2 SNEGSKA come from the germline V gene (reference sequence). The CDR3 consists of 13 residues.

This clonotype was observed at least ten times. One junction end does not reproduce the germline sequence, and a read error may be involved. In DNA form, the CDR3 reads TGCGCCAGCAGGTTGGGGTCCAATGAAAAACTGTTTTTT. Its translation: CASRLGSNEKLFF. This chain links TRBV5-1 with TRBJ1-4, with no clear D. Looked up from germline, CDR1 is SGHRS and CDR2 is YFSETQ. CDR3 length: 13 amino acids.

The rearrangement joins TRBV27 to TRBJ2-1; the D gene is possibly TRBD1 (6 bases). CDR1 is MNHEY and CDR2 is SMNVEV in the germline V gene (reference sequence). This CDR3 has 14 residues. Trimming took 5 bases from V and 4 from J, leaving 12 bases between them. CDR3 nucleotides: TGTGCCAGCAGTCTATACGACAGGTACAATGAGCAGTTCTTC. Translating gives CASSLYDRYNEQFF.

V gene TRBV4-2 combines with J gene TRBJ2-7; D possibly uses TRBD1 or TRBD2 (7 bases each). Trimming removed 6 bases from V and 2 bases from J, with 17 bases in between. Germline V gene data show CDR1 as LGHNA and CDR2 as YNFKEQ. This CDR3 is built from 15 residues. CDR3 DNA sequence: TGTGCCAGCAGGAAAGGGACAGCGGGGACCTACGAGCAGTACTTC. It specifies CASRKGTAGTYEQYF.

This chain joins TRBV5-1 and TRBJ1-2; D is unresolved. CDR3 length: 13 residues. Germline V lookup: CDR1 SGHRS, CDR2 YFSETQ. The germline V and J ends were trimmed by 0 bases and 9 bases, with 12 bases remaining between them. Here the CDR3 DNA reads TGCGCCAGCAGCTTGGCCGAACAGCCGAGCTACACCTTC. This codes for CASSLAEQPSYTF.

This clonotype was seen repeatedly, ten times or more. The chain employs TRBV11-1 and TRBJ1-1; no definite D call. V was trimmed by 5 bases and J by 4 bases, leaving 14 bases between them. The CDR3 consists of 14 residues. CDR1 and CDR2 from the germline V gene are SGHAT and FQDESV (reference sequence). The CDR3 DNA reads as TGTGCCAGCAGCGCCCGGGAACCGGGCACTGAAGCTTTCTTT. The encoded protein is CASSAREPGTEAFF.

This clonotype was detected ten times or more. The rearrangement links TRBV10-3 to TRBJ2-3; 8 nucleotides match TRBD1. CDR1 ENHRY and CDR2 SYGVKD come from the germline V gene. Unmatched junction bases numbered 6, after V lost 4 bases and J lost 6 bases. This CDR3 comprises 14 residues. CDR3 sequence (DNA): TGTGCCATCAGTGGACAGGGGCGTGAGGATACGCAGTATTTT. Its translation is CAISGQGREDTQYF.

This clonotype was observed at least ten times. The rearrangement joins TRBV7-9 to TRBJ2-4; 7 nucleotides align to TRBD1. Germline-derived CDR1 and CDR2 are SEHNR and FQNEAQ (reference sequence). The CDR3 runs 16 residues. The V segment lost 5 bases and the J segment 5 bases; nucleotides outside the gene matches: 12. The CDR3 DNA reads TGTGCCAGCAGCCCTGCTACAGGGGTTGGGGAAAACATTCAGTACTTC. Amino acids: CASSPATGVGENIQYF.

This clonotype was counted at least ten times. The chain is built from TRBV7-2 and TRBJ2-5, with 9 positions matching TRBD2. V lost 5 bases and J lost 5; bases outside the gene matches: 9. The CDR3 spans 15 residues. Germline loops: CDR1 SGHTA, CDR2 FQGNSA. CDR3 in DNA: TGTGCCAGCAGCCCCAGCGGGGGGCTAAGGGAGACCCAGTACTTC. It translates to CASSPSGGLRETQYF.

This clonotype was recorded at least ten times. The chain uses TRBV11-2 and TRBJ2-1; D is perhaps TRBD2 (7 bases). CDR3 length: 16 residues. The germline CDR1 and CDR2 sequences are SGHAT and FQNNGV. V was trimmed by 3 bases and J by 3 bases, leaving 15 bases between them. The CDR3: CASSFRGGGVYNEQFF. DNA for the CDR3: TGTGCCAGCAGCTTCCGAGGGGGAGGGGTCTACAATGAGCAGTTCTTC.

This clonotype was detected ten times or more. The chain joins TRBV12-3 or TRBV12-4 to TRBJ2-1, with 9 bases matching TRBD2. Unmatched junction bases numbered 8, after V lost 4 bases and J lost 7 bases. The CDR3 runs to 15 residues. CDR3 region: CASSSDAGGINEQFF. In DNA form, the CDR3 reads TGTGCCAGCAGTTCCGATGCGGGGGGGATAAATGAGCAGTTCTTC.

This clonotype was seen ten or more times. V is TRBV7-2 and J is TRBJ2-1, with D unresolved. Looked up from germline, CDR1 is SGHTA and CDR2 is FQGNSA. This CDR3 is 20 amino acids long. Trimming took 2 bases from V and 4 from J, leaving 27 bases between them. The CDR3 here is CASSLKRKAPQPVPYNEQFF. The DNA for the CDR3 is TGTGCCAGCAGCTTAAAGAGAAAGGCCCCACAGCCCGTACCTTACAATGAGCAGTTCTTC.